The source of this T cell receptor beta chain is a study of monozygotic twins with inflammatory bowel disease. After re-calling the 5' RACE reads, TCRdb lists one entry per CDR3 protein, DNA absent. In total, the table holds under 350,000 distinct CDR3 sequences. The CDR3 sequence is 13 residues long. The germline gives CDR1 MNHEY, CDR2 SVGEGT. The receptor's source is a human donor with ulcerative colitis or Crohn's disease, or a healthy co-twin of an affected twin (not recorded which). This chain joins TRBV6-2 or TRBV6-3 and TRBJ2-5; TCRdb returns TRBD1, unconfirmable since there is no DNA. Material for sequencing was blood. The CDR3 sequence: CASSGTDEETQYF.